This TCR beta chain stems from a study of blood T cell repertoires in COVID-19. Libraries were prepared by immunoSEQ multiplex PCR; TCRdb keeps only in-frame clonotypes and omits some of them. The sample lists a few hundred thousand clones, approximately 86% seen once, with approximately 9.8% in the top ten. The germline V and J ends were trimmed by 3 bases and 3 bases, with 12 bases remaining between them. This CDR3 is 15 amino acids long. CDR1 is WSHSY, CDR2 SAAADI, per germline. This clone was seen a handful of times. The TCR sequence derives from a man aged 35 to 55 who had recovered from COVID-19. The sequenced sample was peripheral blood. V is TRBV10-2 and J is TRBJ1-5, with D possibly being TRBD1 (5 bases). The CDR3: CASSDRWGDNQPQHF. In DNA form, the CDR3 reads TGCGCCAGCAGTGATAGGTGGGGCGACAATCAGCCCCAGCATTTT.